A selection of T cell receptor beta chains follows, all from one sample in a study of neurological immune-mediated disorders. MiXCR was run by TCRdb on the 5' RACE reads, yielding one entry per CDR3 protein. The table lists 11,000 to 15,000 distinct CDR3 sequences, less than 15% of them singletons, with 41% in the top ten. The sequenced sample was CD8+ T cells from blood. The receptors originated from a female donor with HTLV-1-associated myelopathy (HAM/TSP). Each CDR3 is given with its conserved first and last residue. A D gene is named only where the DNA matches it firmly. A row's size may be missing; if present it is once, few, many or a size class.

clone size: many
D gene: TRBD2
J gene: TRBJ2-7
V gene: TRBV3-1
CDR3 protein: CASSQGGLAGVWEQYF
CDR3 DNA: TGTGCCAGCAGCCAAGGGGGACTAGCGGGAGTGTGGGAGCAGTACTTC

clone size: many
D gene: TRBD1
J gene: TRBJ1-6
V gene: TRBV27
CDR3 protein: CASRWTGGFSPLHF
CDR3 DNA: TGTGCCAGCCGTTGGACAGGGGGTTTTTCACCCCTCCACTTT

clone size: many
D gene: NA
J gene: TRBJ2-5
V gene: TRBV4-1
CDR3 protein: CASSQVRDNEETQYF
CDR3 DNA: TGCGCCAGCAGCCAAGTCCGGGACAATGAAGAGACCCAGTACTTC

clone size: medium-sized
D gene: NA
J gene: TRBJ2-1
V gene: TRBV7-6
CDR3 protein: CASNNGGGYNEQFF
CDR3 DNA: TGTGCCAGCAACAACGGAGGGGGCTACAATGAGCAGTTCTTC

clone size: many
D gene: NA
J gene: TRBJ2-3
V gene: TRBV29-1
CDR3 protein: CSVEDWSALAADTQYF
CDR3 DNA: TGCAGCGTTGAAGATTGGTCGGCACTAGCTGCAGATACGCAGTATTTT

clone size: many
D gene: TRBD2
J gene: TRBJ2-1
V gene: TRBV6-1
CDR3 protein: CASSESIWTSGGNEQFF
CDR3 DNA: TGTGCCAGCAGTGAATCCATCTGGACTAGCGGGGGCAATGAGCAGTTCTTC

clone size: many
D gene: NA
J gene: TRBJ2-3
V gene: TRBV7-9
CDR3 protein: CASSLMGLQGADTQYF
CDR3 DNA: TGTGCCAGCAGCTTAATGGGCCTCCAGGGCGCAGATACGCAGTATTTT

clone size: many
D gene: NA
J gene: TRBJ2-7
V gene: TRBV4-1
CDR3 protein: CASSQDARDTHLYEQYF
CDR3 DNA: TGCGCCAGCAGCCAAGATGCCCGGGACACCCATCTCTACGAGCAGTACTTC

clone size: many
D gene: TRBD2
J gene: TRBJ2-5
V gene: TRBV25-1
CDR3 protein: CASSEASGSKFGETQYF
CDR3 DNA: TGTGCCAGCAGTGAAGCTAGCGGGAGTAAATTTGGAGAGACCCAGTACTTC

clone size: NA
D gene: NA
J gene: TRBJ2-7
V gene: TRBV10-3
CDR3 protein: CAIAYREHRGGEQYF
CDR3 DNA: TGTGCCATCGCGTACAGGGAACACCGGGGAGGCGAGCAGTACTTC

clone size: many
D gene: NA
J gene: TRBJ1-1
V gene: TRBV20-1
CDR3 protein: CSARFLESPGTEAFF
CDR3 DNA: TGCAGTGCTAGATTTTTAGAGAGTCCGGGCACTGAAGCTTTCTTT